The clone carrying this T cell receptor beta chain was seen a handful of times. The antigen is unknown. The germline V gene has CDR1 SNHLY and CDR2 FYNNEI. This CDR3 is 16 amino acids long. The trim removed 3 bases at V and 0 bases at J, leaving 5 bases unmatched. For the second PCR, which ran for about 6 to 11 cycles, a sample-barcoded 5' primer and a J-beta primer mix were used. Template switching added a 12-random-nucleotide identifier to every cDNA molecule. TCRdb re-called the 5' RACE reads through MiXCR, storing one row per CDR3 protein. The table records 700,000 to 850,000 distinct CDR3 sequences, roughly 40% of them present only once. This sample was included in a study of blood T cells in healthy people across ages. Every donor contributed around 10 milliliters of peripheral blood by blood draw. Whole-study findings and limits: The long-lived group displayed more naive CD4+ cells, plus higher diversity, than the aged donors did. Per million T cells, TCR beta diversity dropped about linearly as age rose.

The specimen was blood. The genes are TRBV2 and TRBJ2-1; 7 bases are a match to TRBD1. The source is a man aged 18 to 29 in good health. The DNA for the CDR3 is TGTGCCAGCAGTGAGCGACAGGGTAGCTCCTACAATGAGCAGTTCTTC. Its translation: CASSERQGSSYNEQFF.